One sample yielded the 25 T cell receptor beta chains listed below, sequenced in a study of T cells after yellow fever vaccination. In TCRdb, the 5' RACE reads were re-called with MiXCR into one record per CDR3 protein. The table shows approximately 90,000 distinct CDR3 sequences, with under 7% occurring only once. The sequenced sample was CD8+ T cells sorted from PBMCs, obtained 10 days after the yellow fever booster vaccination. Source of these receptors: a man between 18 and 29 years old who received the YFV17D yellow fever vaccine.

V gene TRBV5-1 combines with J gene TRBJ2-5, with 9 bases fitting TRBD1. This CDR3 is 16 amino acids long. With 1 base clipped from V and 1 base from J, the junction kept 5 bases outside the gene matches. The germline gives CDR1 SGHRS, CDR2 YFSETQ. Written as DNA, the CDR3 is TGCGCCAGCAGCTTGCTGGGGACAGGGCCCCAAGAGACCCAGTACTTC. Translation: CASSLLGTGPQETQYF.

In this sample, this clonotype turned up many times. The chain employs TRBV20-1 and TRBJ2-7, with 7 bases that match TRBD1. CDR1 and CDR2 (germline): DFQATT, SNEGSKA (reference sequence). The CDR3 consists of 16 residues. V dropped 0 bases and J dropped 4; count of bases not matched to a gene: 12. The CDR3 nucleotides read TGCAGTGCTAGAGATGAAAGCAGGGGGAAAGTTTACGAGCAGTACTTC. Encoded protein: CSARDESRGKVYEQYF.

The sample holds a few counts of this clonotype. In DNA, the CDR3 is TGTGCCTCGGGGCCGACGGATACTTGGACTGAAGCTTTCTTT. Its protein product is CASGPTDTWTEAFF. The V call is TRBV10-3, the J call TRBJ1-1; D possibly corresponds to TRBD1 (5 bases). Germline V CDR1 and CDR2: ENHRY, SYGVKD. The V end was cut by 11 bases, the J end by 5 bases, with 21 bases between. The CDR3 extends over 14 amino acids.

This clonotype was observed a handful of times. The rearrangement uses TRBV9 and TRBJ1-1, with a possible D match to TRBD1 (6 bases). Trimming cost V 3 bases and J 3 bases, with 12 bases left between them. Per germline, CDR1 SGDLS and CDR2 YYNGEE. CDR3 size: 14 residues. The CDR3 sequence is CASSASGVYTEAFF. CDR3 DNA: TGTGCCAGCAGCGCGTCAGGGGTGTACACTGAAGCTTTCTTT.

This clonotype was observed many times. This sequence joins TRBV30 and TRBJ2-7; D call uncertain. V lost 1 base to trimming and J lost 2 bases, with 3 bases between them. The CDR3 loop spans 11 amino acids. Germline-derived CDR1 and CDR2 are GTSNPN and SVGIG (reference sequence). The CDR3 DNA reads TGTGCCTGGAGTGGCGCCTACGAGCAGTACTTC. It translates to CAWSGAYEQYF.

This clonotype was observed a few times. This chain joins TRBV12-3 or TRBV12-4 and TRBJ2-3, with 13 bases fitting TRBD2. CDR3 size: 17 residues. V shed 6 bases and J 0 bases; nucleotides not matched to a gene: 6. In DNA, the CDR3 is TGTGCCAGCAGCGGACTAGCGGGGGAGACTAGCACAGATACGCAGTATTTT. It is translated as CASSGLAGETSTDTQYF.

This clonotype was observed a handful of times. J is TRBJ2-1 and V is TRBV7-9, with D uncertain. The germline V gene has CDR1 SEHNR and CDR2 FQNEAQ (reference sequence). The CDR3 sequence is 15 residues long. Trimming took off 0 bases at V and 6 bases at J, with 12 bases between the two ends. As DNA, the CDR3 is TGTGCCAGCAGCTTAGCGCATTCAGGCGGCAATGAGCAGTTCTTC. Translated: CASSLAHSGGNEQFF. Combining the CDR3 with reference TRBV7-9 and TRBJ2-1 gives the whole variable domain DTGVSQNPRHKITKRGQNVTFRCDPISEHNRLYWYRQTLGQGPEFLTYFQNEAQLEKSRLLSDRFSAERPKGSFSTLEIQRTEQGDSAMYLCASSLAHSGGNEQFFGPGTRLTVL.

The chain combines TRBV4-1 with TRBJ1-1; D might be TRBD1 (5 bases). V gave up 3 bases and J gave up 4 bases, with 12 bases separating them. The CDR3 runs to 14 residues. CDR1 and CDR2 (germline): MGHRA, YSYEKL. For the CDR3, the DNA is TGCGCCAGCAGCCACCGAGGGAGGGGCACTGAAGCTTTCTTT. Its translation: CASSHRGRGTEAFF.

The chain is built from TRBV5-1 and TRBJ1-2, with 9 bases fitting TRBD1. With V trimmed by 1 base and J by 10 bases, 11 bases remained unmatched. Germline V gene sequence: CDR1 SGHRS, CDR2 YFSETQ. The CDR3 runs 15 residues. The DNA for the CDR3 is TGCGCCAGCAGCTTGTCTCGGGGACAGGGACAGGTCTACACCTTC. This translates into CASSLSRGQGQVYTF. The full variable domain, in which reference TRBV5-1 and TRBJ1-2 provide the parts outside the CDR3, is KAGVTQTPRYLIKTRGQQVTLSCSPISGHRSVSWYQQTPGQGLQFLFEYFSETQRNKGNFPGRFSGRQFSNSRSEMNVSTLELGDSALYLCASSLSRGQGQVYTFGSGTRLTVV.

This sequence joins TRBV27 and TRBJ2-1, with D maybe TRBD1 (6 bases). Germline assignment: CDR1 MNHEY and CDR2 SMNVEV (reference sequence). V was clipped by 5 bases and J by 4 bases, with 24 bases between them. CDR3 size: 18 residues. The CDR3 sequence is CASSPPGVQGPRYNEQFF. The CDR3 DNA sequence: TGTGCCAGCAGTCCTCCAGGCGTACAGGGTCCTCGATACAATGAGCAGTTCTTC.

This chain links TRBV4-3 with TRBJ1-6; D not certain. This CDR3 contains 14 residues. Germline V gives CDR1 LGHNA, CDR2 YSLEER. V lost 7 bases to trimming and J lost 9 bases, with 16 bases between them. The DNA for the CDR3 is TGCGCCAGCACCTACAGTCCGTCAGGTTCACCCCTCCACTTT. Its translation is CASTYSPSGSPLHF.

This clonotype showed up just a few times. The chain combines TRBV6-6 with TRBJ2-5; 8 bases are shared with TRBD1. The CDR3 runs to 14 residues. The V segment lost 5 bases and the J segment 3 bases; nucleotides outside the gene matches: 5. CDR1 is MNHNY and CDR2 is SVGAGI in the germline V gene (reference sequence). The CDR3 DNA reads TGTGCCAGCAGTAAACGGACAGGGAAAGAGACCCAGTACTTC. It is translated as CASSKRTGKETQYF.

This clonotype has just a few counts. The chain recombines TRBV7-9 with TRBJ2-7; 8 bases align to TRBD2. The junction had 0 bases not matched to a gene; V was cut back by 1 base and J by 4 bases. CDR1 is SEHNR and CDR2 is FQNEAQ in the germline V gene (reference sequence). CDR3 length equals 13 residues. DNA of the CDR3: TGTGCCAGCAGCTTAGGCGGGGGGTACGAGCAGTACTTC. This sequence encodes CASSLGGGYEQYF. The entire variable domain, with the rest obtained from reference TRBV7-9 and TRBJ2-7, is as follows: DTGVSQNPRHKITKRGQNVTFRCDPISEHNRLYWYRQTLGQGPEFLTYFQNEAQLEKSRLLSDRFSAERPKGSFSTLEIQRTEQGDSAMYLCASSLGGGYEQYFGPGTRLTVT.

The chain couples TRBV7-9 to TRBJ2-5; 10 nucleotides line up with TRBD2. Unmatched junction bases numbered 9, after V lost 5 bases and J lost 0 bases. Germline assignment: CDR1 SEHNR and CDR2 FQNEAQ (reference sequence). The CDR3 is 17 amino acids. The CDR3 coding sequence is TGTGCCAGCAGCCAGCGGGGGGGAAACAAGTACCAAGAGACCCAGTACTTC. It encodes CASSQRGGNKYQETQYF.

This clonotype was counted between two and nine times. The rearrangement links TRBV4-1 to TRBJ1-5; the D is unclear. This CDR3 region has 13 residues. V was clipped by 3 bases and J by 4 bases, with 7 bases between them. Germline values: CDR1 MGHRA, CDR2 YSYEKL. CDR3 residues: CASSQDGNQPQHF. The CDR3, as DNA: TGCGCCAGCAGCCAGGACGGTAATCAGCCCCAGCATTTT.

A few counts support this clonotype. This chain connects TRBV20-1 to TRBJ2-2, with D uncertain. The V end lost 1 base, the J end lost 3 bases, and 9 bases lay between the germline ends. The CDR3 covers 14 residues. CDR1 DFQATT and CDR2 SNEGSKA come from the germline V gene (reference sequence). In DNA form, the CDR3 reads TGCAGTGCTAGAGTCTCGCAGTACACCGGGGAGCTGTTTTTT. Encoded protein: CSARVSQYTGELFF.

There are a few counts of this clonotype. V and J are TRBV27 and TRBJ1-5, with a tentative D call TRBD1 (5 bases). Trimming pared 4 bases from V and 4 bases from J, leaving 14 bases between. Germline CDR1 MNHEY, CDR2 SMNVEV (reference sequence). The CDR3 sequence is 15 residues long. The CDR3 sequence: CASSSGTRGNQPQHF. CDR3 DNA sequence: TGTGCCAGCAGTTCGGGTACTCGGGGGAATCAGCCCCAGCATTTT.

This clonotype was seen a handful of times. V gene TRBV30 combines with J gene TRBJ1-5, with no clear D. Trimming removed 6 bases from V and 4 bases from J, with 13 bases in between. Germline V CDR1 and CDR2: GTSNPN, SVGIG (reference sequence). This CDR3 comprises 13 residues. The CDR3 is CACSEVRNQPQHF. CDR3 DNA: TGTGCCTGTTCGGAGGTTCGTAATCAGCCCCAGCATTTT.

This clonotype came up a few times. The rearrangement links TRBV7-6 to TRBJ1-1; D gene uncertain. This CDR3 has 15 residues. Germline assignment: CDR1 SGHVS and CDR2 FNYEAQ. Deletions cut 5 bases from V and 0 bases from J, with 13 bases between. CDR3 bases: TGTGCCAGCAGCCAAGAGACTCTGTTGAACACTGAAGCTTTCTTT. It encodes CASSQETLLNTEAFF.

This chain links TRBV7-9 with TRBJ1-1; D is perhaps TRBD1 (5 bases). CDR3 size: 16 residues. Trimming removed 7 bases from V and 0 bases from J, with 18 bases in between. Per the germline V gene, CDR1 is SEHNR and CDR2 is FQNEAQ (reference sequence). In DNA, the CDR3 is TGTGCCAGCAACCGTTATGGGACGGTAATGAACACTGAAGCTTTCTTT. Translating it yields CASNRYGTVMNTEAFF.

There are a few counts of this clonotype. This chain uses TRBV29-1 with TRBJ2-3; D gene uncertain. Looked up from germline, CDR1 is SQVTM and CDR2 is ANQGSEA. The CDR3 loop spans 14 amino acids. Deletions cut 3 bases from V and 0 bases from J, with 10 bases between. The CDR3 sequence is CSVEGRTSTDTQYF. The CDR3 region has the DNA TGCAGCGTTGAGGGCAGAACTAGCACAGATACGCAGTATTTT.

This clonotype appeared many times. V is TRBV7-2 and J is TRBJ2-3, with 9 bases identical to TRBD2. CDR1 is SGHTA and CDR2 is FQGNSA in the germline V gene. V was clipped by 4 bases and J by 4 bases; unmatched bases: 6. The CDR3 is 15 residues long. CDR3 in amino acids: CASSWASGVADTQYF. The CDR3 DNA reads TGTGCCAGCAGCTGGGCTAGCGGGGTTGCAGATACGCAGTATTTT.

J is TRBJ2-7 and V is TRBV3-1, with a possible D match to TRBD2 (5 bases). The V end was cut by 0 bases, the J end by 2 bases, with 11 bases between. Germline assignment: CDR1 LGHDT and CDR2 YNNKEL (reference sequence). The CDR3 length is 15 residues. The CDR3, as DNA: TGTGCCAGCAGCCAAGAGCCGCTCGGGGCCTACGAGCAGTACTTC. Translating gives CASSQEPLGAYEQYF.

As DNA, the CDR3 is TGTGCCGGCCGACAATCAACAGGGGATGAGCAGTTCTTC. It yields the protein CAGRQSTGDEQFF. V is TRBV5-4 and J is TRBJ2-1; 7 nucleotides align to TRBD1. The CDR3 consists of 13 residues. V trimming: 10 bases; J trimming: 8 bases; junction bases outside the gene matches: 12. Per the germline V gene, CDR1 is SGHNT and CDR2 is YYREEE (reference sequence).

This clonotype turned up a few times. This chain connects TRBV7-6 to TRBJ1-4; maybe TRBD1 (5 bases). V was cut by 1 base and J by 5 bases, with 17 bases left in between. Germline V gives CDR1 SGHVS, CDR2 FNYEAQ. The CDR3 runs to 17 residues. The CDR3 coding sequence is TGTGCCAGCAGCTTAGAAGAAAGGGACGGAGAAAATGAAAAACTGTTTTTT. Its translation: CASSLEERDGENEKLFF.